Following are 31 T cell receptor beta chains from one sample sequenced in a study of cytomegalovirus exposure and HLA in healthy donors. PCR employed 60 Vbeta and 13 Jbeta primers. Sequencing used immunoSEQ multiplex PCR; TCRdb keeps in-frame clones, though not all of them. The sample lists some 80,000 clones, about 78% occurring once. Sequenced sample: PBMCs. Source of these receptors: a man aged 35 to 55 in good health and CMV-seronegative.

This clone has just a few counts. The chain joins TRBV19 to TRBJ1-1, with D unclear. CDR3 length: 13 residues. The germline V gene has CDR1 LNHDA and CDR2 SQIVND (reference sequence). V was shortened by 3 bases and J by 11 bases, with 16 bases between the two germline ends. CDR3 residues: CASSIPRDEKAFF. In DNA, the CDR3 is TGTGCCAGTAGTATCCCACGGGATGAGAAGGCTTTCTTT.

J is TRBJ1-3 and V is TRBV18, with D possibly TRBD1 on 6 matching bases. Germline values: CDR1 KGHSH, CDR2 LQKENI. Trimming pared 4 bases from V and 0 bases from J, leaving 10 bases between. The CDR3 is made up of 15 amino acids. The CDR3 protein is CASSLQGNSGNTIYF. The CDR3 DNA sequence: TGTGCCAGCTCACTACAGGGTAACTCTGGAAACACCATATATTTT.

The chain couples TRBV7-9 to TRBJ1-2, with TRBD1 identical over 8 bases. Germline CDR1 reads SEHNR; CDR2 reads FQNEAQ (reference sequence). This CDR3 comprises 14 residues. The trim removed 5 bases at V and 2 bases at J, leaving 4 bases unmatched. The CDR3 DNA is TGTGCCAGCAGCACCGGACAGGGCAACTATGGCTACACCTTC. Encoded protein: CASSTGQGNYGYTF.

This chain uses TRBV6-1 with TRBJ2-6; no clear D. V lost 3 bases to trimming and J lost 0 bases, with 6 bases between them. Looked up from germline, CDR1 is MNHNS and CDR2 is SASEGT. This CDR3 has 15 amino acids. CDR3 in amino acids: CASSESSSGANVLTF. The CDR3 DNA sequence: TGTGCCAGCAGTGAGTCCTCCTCTGGGGCCAACGTCCTGACTTTC.

V usage is TRBV18 and J usage is TRBJ1-3; 8 bases fit TRBD1. This CDR3 region has 15 residues. Germline V CDR1 and CDR2: KGHSH, LQKENI. V trimming: 6 bases; J trimming: 3 bases; junction bases outside the gene matches: 7. CDR3 protein: CASSGNRGYGNTIYF. DNA for the CDR3: TGTGCCAGCTCCGGAAACAGGGGGTATGGAAACACCATATATTTT.

The chain has TRBV6-1 and TRBJ1-3, with unresolved D. V was pared by 1 base and J by 0 bases, with 10 bases between. CDR1 MNHNS and CDR2 SASEGT come from the germline V gene. This CDR3 spans 16 amino acids. DNA of the CDR3: TGTGCCAGCAGTGAAGTGCCGGCGGACTCTGGAAACACCATATATTTT. Residues: CASSEVPADSGNTIYF.

This sequence joins TRBV11-1 and TRBJ2-7; 9 bases map to TRBD2. V dropped 4 bases and J dropped 3; count of bases not matched to a gene: 10. The CDR3 spans 16 residues. Germline V gene lookup returns CDR1 SGHAT and CDR2 FQDESV (reference sequence). The CDR3 DNA follows: TGTGCCAGCAGCTCCTTGGGAGCGGGAGGCAACTACGAGCAGTACTTC. As protein: CASSSLGAGGNYEQYF.

V usage is TRBV15 and J usage is TRBJ1-1; D call uncertain. Trimming removed 0 bases at V and 4 bases at J, with 9 bases between. The CDR3 runs to 14 residues. Germline-derived CDR1 and CDR2 are LNHNV and YYDKDF (reference sequence). Here the CDR3 reads CATSREEGLTEAFF. In nucleotides, the CDR3 is TGTGCCACCAGCAGAGAGGAGGGTCTCACTGAAGCTTTCTTT.

The rearrangement joins TRBV6-1 to TRBJ1-2; D unresolved. Trimming took 5 bases from V and 4 from J, leaving 8 bases between them. The germline V gene encodes CDR1 MNHNS and CDR2 SASEGT. The length of the CDR3 is 12 residues. The CDR3 DNA follows: TGTGCCAGCAGTCGAACAGCCTATGGCTACACCTTC. Translated: CASSRTAYGYTF.

The genes are TRBV28 and TRBJ1-3; D might be TRBD1 (5 bases). This CDR3 region has 14 residues. Germline V CDR1 and CDR2: MDHEN, SYDVKM. Trimming took 7 bases from V and 3 from J, leaving 13 bases between them. CDR3 DNA sequence: TGTGCCAGCACCCGACAGATGTTTGGAAACACCATATATTTT. Translated, it gives CASTRQMFGNTIYF.

Concerning this clone: A read error may account for a junction end that differs from germline. The chain employs TRBV7-9 and TRBJ2-7, with 7 bases matching TRBD2. The germline V gene encodes CDR1 SEHNR and CDR2 FQNEAQ (reference sequence). The CDR3 totals 14 residues. The CDR3 reads CSSSLGGGSYEQYF. CDR3 coding DNA: TGTTCCAGCAGCTTAGGCGGCGGGAGCTACGAGCAGTACTTC.

The V call is TRBV7-9, the J call TRBJ1-4; D might be TRBD1 (5 bases). V gave up 5 bases and J gave up 4 bases, with 17 bases separating them. Germline loops: CDR1 SEHNR, CDR2 FQNEAQ (reference sequence). The length of the CDR3 is 16 residues. CDR3 protein: CASSVEGRSFNEKLFF. Here the CDR3 DNA reads TGTGCCAGCAGCGTGGAGGGACGGAGCTTTAATGAAAAACTGTTTTTT. Full variable domain (rest looked up from reference TRBV7-9 and TRBJ1-4): DTGVSQNPRHKITKRGQNVTFRCDPISEHNRLYWYRQTLGQGPEFLTYFQNEAQLEKSRLLSDRFSAERPKGSFSTLEIQRTEQGDSAMYLCASSVEGRSFNEKLFFGSGTQLSVL.

The chain combines TRBV2 with TRBJ1-4, with 10 bases that match TRBD1. CDR1 SNHLY and CDR2 FYNNEI come from the germline V gene. V was clipped by 8 bases and J by 6 bases; unmatched bases: 6. The CDR3 covers 14 residues. The CDR3: CASGPGQGYEKLFF. The CDR3, as DNA: TGTGCCAGCGGTCCGGGACAGGGGTATGAAAAACTGTTTTTT.

CDR3 bases: TGTGCCAGCTCCCTGACCCGGGTGAGCACTGAAGCTTTCTTT. Its translation: CASSLTRVSTEAFF. The rearrangement joins TRBV7-3 to TRBJ1-1; D remains ambiguous. The V end was cut by 8 bases, the J end by 4 bases, with 17 bases between. Germline CDR1 is SGHTA and CDR2 is FQGTGA. The CDR3 sequence is 14 residues long.

The chain employs TRBV6-4 and TRBJ2-3; 11 nucleotides line up with TRBD2. The CDR3 spans 16 residues. Germline loops: CDR1 MRHNA, CDR2 SNTAGT. The J segment lost 3 bases and the V segment lost 2 bases, leaving 4 bases of the junction unmatched. The CDR3 DNA follows: TGTGCCAGCAGTGACACTAGCGGGAGTGGAACAGATACGCAGTATTTT. It specifies CASSDTSGSGTDTQYF.

Notes on this clone: Its ends do not fully match the called genes, so a read error is possible. The same CDR3 also results from other DNA sequences found in this sample. The chain recombines TRBV28 with TRBJ1-2, with a possible D match to TRBD1 (5 bases). The CDR3 length is 15 residues. Germline V CDR1 and CDR2: MDHEN, SYDVKM. CDR3 DNA sequence: TGTGCCAGCAGGGGGCCGCCCGGGGGAAACTATGGCTACACCTTT. This sequence encodes CASRGPPGGNYGYTF.

V usage is TRBV6-5 and J usage is TRBJ1-4; 8 bases match TRBD1. Germline CDR1 reads MNHEY; CDR2 reads SVGAGI. V shed 7 bases and J 3 bases; nucleotides not matched to a gene: 7. The CDR3 length is 15 residues. CDR3 in DNA: TGTGCCAGCACGGCAGGGGGCTTGGCTAATGAAAAACTGTTTTTT. Encoded protein: CASTAGGLANEKLFF.

This chain links TRBV28 with TRBJ1-1, with 7 bases fitting TRBD1. The CDR3 totals 13 residues. The V and J ends lost 4 bases and 4 bases, in that order; junction bases with no gene match: 3. CDR1 and CDR2 from the germline V gene are MDHEN and SYDVKM. The CDR3 DNA reads TGTGCCAGCAGTTATAACAGGGGCACTGAAGCTTTCTTT. Amino acids: CASSYNRGTEAFF.

The CDR3 spells CASSLVRGRQPQHF. The CDR3 DNA follows: TGCGCCAGCAGCTTGGTCAGGGGGCGTCAGCCCCAGCATTTT. The chain combines TRBV5-1 with TRBJ1-5; TRBD1 matches at 8 bases. This CDR3 is built from 14 residues. Germline CDR1 is SGHRS and CDR2 is YFSETQ. Trimming removed 0 bases from V and 6 bases from J; junction bases left unmatched: 2.

This clone was found once. The chain combines TRBV18 with TRBJ2-5, with D possibly being TRBD1 (6 bases). V was shortened by 3 bases and J by 4 bases, with 12 bases between the two germline ends. Germline V gene data show CDR1 as KGHSH and CDR2 as LQKENI. The length of the CDR3 is 14 residues. CDR3 nucleotides: TGTGCCAGCTCACCCAGGGGTATGGGAGAGACCCAGTACTTC. Translated, it gives CASSPRGMGETQYF.

This sequence joins TRBV6-1 and TRBJ2-7, with 7 bases fitting TRBD1. This CDR3 has 15 amino acids. The germline V gene has CDR1 MNHNS and CDR2 SASEGT. V trimming: 5 bases; J trimming: 0 bases; junction bases outside the gene matches: 7. In DNA form, the CDR3 reads TGTGCCAGCAGTTCCGACAGGGTGTCCTCCTACGAGCAGTACTTC. It codes for CASSSDRVSSYEQYF.

The V gene is TRBV28, the J gene TRBJ2-1; 9 bases fit TRBD2. CDR3 length equals 15 residues. Germline V gives CDR1 MDHEN, CDR2 SYDVKM. V lost 6 bases and J lost 3; bases outside the gene matches: 6. In DNA form, the CDR3 reads TGTGCCAGCAGCTCGACTAGCGGAAACTACAATGAGCAGTTCTTC. Its translation: CASSSTSGNYNEQFF.

The chain recombines TRBV28 with TRBJ1-5, with D possibly being TRBD1 (6 bases). Germline lookup yields CDR1 MDHEN and CDR2 SYDVKM. The CDR3 sequence is 18 residues long. The V end lost 2 bases, the J end lost 5 bases, and 22 bases lay between the germline ends. CDR3 in DNA: TGTGCCAGCAGTTTACCGCGCTCCGGGACACAGCCTGATCAGCCCCAGCATTTT. It is translated as CASSLPRSGTQPDQPQHF.

The rearrangement uses TRBV19 and TRBJ2-5, with 12 bases lining up with TRBD2. The CDR3 contains 16 residues. Germline assignment: CDR1 LNHDA and CDR2 SQIVND (reference sequence). The J segment lost 1 base and the V segment lost 4 bases, leaving 4 bases of the junction unmatched. CDR3 DNA: TGTGCCAGTAGTACCCGGACTAGCGGGGCCCAAGAGACCCAGTACTTC. Its translation is CASSTRTSGAQETQYF.

This clone was detected a few times. The rearrangement joins TRBV25-1 to TRBJ1-1; D is unclear. The germline gives CDR1 MGHDK, CDR2 SYGVNS. CDR3 length: 15 amino acids. Between the trimmed V and J ends, which lost 3 bases and 4 bases, there was a span of 15 bases. The CDR3 nucleotides are TGTGCCAGCAGTGATCGGCCCGGGGTGGGCACTGAAGCTTTCTTT. Residues: CASSDRPGVGTEAFF. Together with reference TRBV25-1 and TRBJ1-1, the CDR3 gives the full variable domain: EADIYQTPRYLVIGTGKKITLECSQTMGHDKMYWYQQDPGMELHLIHYSYGVNSTEKGDLSSESTVSRIRTEHFPLTLESARPSHTSQYLCASSDRPGVGTEAFFGQGTRLTVV.

This clone has a single count. The gene calls are TRBV6-5 and TRBJ2-7, with a weak D call TRBD1 (5 bases). Trimming took off 7 bases at V and 2 bases at J, with 15 bases between the two ends. Germline V lookup: CDR1 MNHEY, CDR2 SVGAGI. The CDR3 extends over 14 amino acids. The CDR3 reads CASTATVQPYEQYF. CDR3 in DNA: TGTGCCAGCACGGCGACAGTCCAACCCTACGAGCAGTACTTC.

J is TRBJ2-1 and V is TRBV11-2; 8 nucleotides match TRBD2. V lost 2 bases, J lost 8 bases, and 5 bases stayed unmatched. CDR1 and CDR2 from the germline V gene are SGHAT and FQNNGV. CDR3 length equals 14 residues. This CDR3 is CASSLHREGDEQFF. As DNA, the CDR3 is TGTGCCAGCAGCTTACATCGGGAGGGTGATGAGCAGTTCTTC. The whole variable domain, remainder taken from reference TRBV11-2 and TRBJ2-1, is EAGVAQSPRYKIIEKRQSVAFWCNPISGHATLYWYQQILGQGPKLLIQFQNNGVVDDSQLPKDRFSAERLKGVDSTLKIQPAKLEDSAVYLCASSLHREGDEQFFGPGTRLTVL.

The rearrangement joins TRBV6-4 to TRBJ2-7; TRBD2 agrees at 12 bases. CDR3 size: 15 residues. With V trimmed by 5 bases and J by 0 bases, 2 bases remained unmatched. The germline CDR1 and CDR2 sequences are MRHNA and SNTAGT. The CDR3 nucleotides read TGTGCCAGCAGTTTGACTAGCGGGAGCTCCTACGAGCAGTACTTC. Translating gives CASSLTSGSSYEQYF.

The V gene is TRBV6-1, the J gene TRBJ2-3; 15 bases align to TRBD2. The junction had 4 bases not matched to a gene; V was cut back by 4 bases and J by 2 bases. The CDR3 is made up of 17 amino acids. From germline, CDR1 is MNHNS and CDR2 SASEGT. The CDR3 bases are TGTGCCAGCAGTGGCGGACTAGCGGGAGGGGTCACAGATACGCAGTATTTT. The encoded protein is CASSGGLAGGVTDTQYF.

This clone was found a few times. This rearrangement joins TRBV7-8 to TRBJ2-6, with a tentative D call TRBD1 (5 bases). V lost 5 bases to trimming and J lost 0 bases, with 8 bases between them. The CDR3 contains 15 residues. Per the germline V gene, CDR1 is SGHVS and CDR2 is FQNEAQ. The CDR3 protein is CASSKDNSGANVLTF. CDR3 nucleotides: TGTGCCAGCAGCAAGGACAACTCTGGGGCCAACGTCCTGACTTTC.

V and J are TRBV7-8 and TRBJ2-7; a weak D match, TRBD2 (6 bases). Trimming took off 10 bases at V and 3 bases at J, with 19 bases between the two ends. The CDR3 totals 14 residues. The germline V gene has CDR1 SGHVS and CDR2 FQNEAQ. This chain's CDR3 is CAISFSGADYEQYF. The CDR3 DNA is TGTGCCATTTCCTTTAGCGGAGCTGACTACGAGCAGTACTTC.